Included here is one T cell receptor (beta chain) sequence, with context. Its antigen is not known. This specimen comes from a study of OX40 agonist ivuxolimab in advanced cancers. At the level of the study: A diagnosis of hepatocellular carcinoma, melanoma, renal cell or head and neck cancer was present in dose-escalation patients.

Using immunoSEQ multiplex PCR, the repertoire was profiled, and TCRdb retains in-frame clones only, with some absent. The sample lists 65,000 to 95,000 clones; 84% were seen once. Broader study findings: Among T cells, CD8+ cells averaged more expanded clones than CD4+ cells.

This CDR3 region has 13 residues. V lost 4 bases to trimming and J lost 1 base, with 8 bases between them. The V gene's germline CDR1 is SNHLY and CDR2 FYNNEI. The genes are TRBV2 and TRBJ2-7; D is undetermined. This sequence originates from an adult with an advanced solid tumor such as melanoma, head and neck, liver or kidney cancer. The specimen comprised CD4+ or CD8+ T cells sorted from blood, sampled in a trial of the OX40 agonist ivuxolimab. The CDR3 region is CASSVLGSYEQYF. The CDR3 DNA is TGTGCCAGCAGTGTACTGGGGTCCTACGAGCAGTACTTC.